The sequence of this T cell receptor beta chain was determined in a study of T cells in women clearing cervical HPV infection. Germline CDR1 SQVTM, CDR2 ANQGSEA. The CDR3 spans 13 residues. Concerning this clone: Read coverage stops 3 residues before the CDR3 terminus; the germline J gene supplies the remainder.

The method was immunoSEQ multiplex PCR; TCRdb's version includes in-frame clones alone and lacks a portion of them. The sample includes 20,000 to 25,000 clones. This chain links TRBV29-1 with TRBJ2-3, with 12 bases that match TRBD2. This TCR was recovered from a woman between 18 and 70 years old with a cervical HPV16 infection that either progressed to CIN3+ or cleared (not recorded which). Sequencing was done on a sample of blood buffy coat. CDR3 amino acids: CSVGTSGEETQYF. The CDR3 bases that were read are TGCAGCGTTGGGACTAGCGGGGAAGAGACG.